The entry below gives a single T cell receptor beta chain sequence along with its context. Its antigen is not known. Germline V lookup: CDR1 SGHTA, CDR2 FQGNSA. This CDR3 is 15 amino acids long. With 5 bases removed from V and 3 bases from J, the gap between germline ends came to 14 bases. The data stem from a study of cytomegalovirus exposure and HLA in healthy donors. Whole-study findings and limits: One variant, a missense change in DCLRE1C, was linked in a later analysis to TCR beta V- and J-gene trimming. CMV serostatus was the sole immune exposure information available. TCR beta sequences numbering some 17,000 were associated with HLA alleles at 0.05 false discovery rate in a later analysis.

The PCR was carried out with 60 Vbeta primers and 13 Jbeta primers. Here immunoSEQ multiplex PCR was the method, and the copy in TCRdb shows in-frame clones only, minus some. The sample consists of roughly 120,000 clones, approximately 71% of them appearing once. Sequenced material: PBMCs. V usage is TRBV7-2 and J usage is TRBJ1-5; D remains ambiguous. This receptor was taken from a woman in her 70s in good health and CMV-seropositive. CDR3 residues: CASSRSPTINQPQHF. The DNA for the CDR3 is TGTGCCAGCAGCCGAAGTCCTACGATCAATCAGCCCCAGCATTTT.